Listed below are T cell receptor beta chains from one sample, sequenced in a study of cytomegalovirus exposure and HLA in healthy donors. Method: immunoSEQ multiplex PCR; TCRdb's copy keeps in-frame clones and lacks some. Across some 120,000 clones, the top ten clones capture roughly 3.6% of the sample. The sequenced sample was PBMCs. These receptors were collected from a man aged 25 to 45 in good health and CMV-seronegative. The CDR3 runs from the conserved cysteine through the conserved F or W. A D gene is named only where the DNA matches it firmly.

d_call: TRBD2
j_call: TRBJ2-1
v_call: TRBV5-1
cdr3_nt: TGCGCCAGCAGCGGGCGGACTAGCGGGGGGGCGGCAAAGCAGTTCTTC
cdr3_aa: CASSGRTSGGAAKQFF

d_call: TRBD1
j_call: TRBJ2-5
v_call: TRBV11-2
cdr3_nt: TGTGCCAGCAGCTCCTCGACAGGGGGCCTACAAGAGACCCAGTACTTC
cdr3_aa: CASSSSTGGLQETQYF

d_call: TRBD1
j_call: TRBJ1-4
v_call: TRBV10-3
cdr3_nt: TGTGCCATCAGTGCGGGGGACAGCGATAATGAAAAACTGTTTTTT
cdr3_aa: CAISAGDSDNEKLFF

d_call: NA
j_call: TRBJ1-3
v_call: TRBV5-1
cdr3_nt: TGCGCCAGCAGCTTGGTAGGGAGTTATTCATCTGGAAACACCATATATTTT
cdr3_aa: CASSLVGSYSSGNTIYF

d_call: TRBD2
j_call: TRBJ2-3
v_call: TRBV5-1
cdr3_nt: TGCGCCAGCAGCTTGGATTTAGCGGGGGGGGATACGCAGTATTTT
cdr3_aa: CASSLDLAGGDTQYF

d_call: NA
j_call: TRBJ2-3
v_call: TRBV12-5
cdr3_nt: TGTGCTAGTGGTGGGGCAGGGCGCACAGATACGCAGTATTTT
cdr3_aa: CASGGAGRTDTQYF

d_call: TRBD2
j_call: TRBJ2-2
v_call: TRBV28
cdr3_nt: TGTGCCAGCAGTGCCTCGGGGGGGCGCTCAGTGGCCGGGGAGCTGTTTTTT
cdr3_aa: CASSASGGRSVAGELFF

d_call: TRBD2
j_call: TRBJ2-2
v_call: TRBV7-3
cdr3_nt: TGTGCCAGCAGCTTAACGTGGCCAGCGGGGGGCAATTCGAACACCGGGGAGCTGTTTTTT
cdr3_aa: CASSLTWPAGGNSNTGELFF

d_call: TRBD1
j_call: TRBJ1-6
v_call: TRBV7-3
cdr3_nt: TGTGCCAGCAGCTTAAATCCAGGGGGGAATTCACCCCTCCACTTT
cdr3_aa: CASSLNPGGNSPLHF

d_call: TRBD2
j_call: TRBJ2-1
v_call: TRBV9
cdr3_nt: TGTGCCAGCAGCGTTATAGCGGGGCTTAACAATGAGCAGTTCTTC
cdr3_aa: CASSVIAGLNNEQFF

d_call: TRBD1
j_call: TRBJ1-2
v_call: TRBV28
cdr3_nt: TGTGCCAGCAGTCCTACAGGGACAGGCTCGGTCGGCTACACCTTC
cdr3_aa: CASSPTGTGSVGYTF

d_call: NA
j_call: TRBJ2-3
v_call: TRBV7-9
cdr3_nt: TGTGCCAGCAGCTTTCTCGAGGGGGGGCCAGGGGATACGCAGTATTTT
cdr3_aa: CASSFLEGGPGDTQYF

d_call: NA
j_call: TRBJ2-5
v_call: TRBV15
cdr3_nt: TGTGCCACCAGCAGAGGGGCAGTCAGGGAGACCCAGTACTTC
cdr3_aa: CATSRGAVRETQYF

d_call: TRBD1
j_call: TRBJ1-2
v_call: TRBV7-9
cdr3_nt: TGTGCCAGCAGCTTAGGCCAGGCAGGGGGCTTTATTGACTATGGCTACACCTTC
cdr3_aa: CASSLGQAGGFIDYGYTF

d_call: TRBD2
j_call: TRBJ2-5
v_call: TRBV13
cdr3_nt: TGTGCCAGCAGCTTAGGAGGGACTAGCGGGGGCGAGTACCAAGAGACCCAGTACTTC
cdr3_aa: CASSLGGTSGGEYQETQYF

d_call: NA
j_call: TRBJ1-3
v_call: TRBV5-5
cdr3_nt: TGTGCCAGCAGCCAAGCGGCCAGGGGCTACACCATATATTTT
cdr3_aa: CASSQAARGYTIYF

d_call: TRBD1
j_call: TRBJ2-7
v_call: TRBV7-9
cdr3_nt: TGTGCCAGCAGCCCCTTGAGGGGAACCGGGACAGCTAAGCTATACGAGCAGTACTTC
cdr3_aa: CASSPLRGTGTAKLYEQYF

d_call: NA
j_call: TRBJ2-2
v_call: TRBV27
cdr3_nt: TGTGCCGTAGCCCAGGACTCGAACACCGGGGAGCTGTTTTTT
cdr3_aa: CAVAQDSNTGELFF

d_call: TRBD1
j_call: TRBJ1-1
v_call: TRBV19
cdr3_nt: TGTGCCAGTAGTCAGGGACAGTCCACTGAAGCTTTCTTT
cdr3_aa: CASSQGQSTEAFF

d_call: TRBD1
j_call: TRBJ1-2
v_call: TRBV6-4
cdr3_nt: TGTGCCAGCAGTGACTCGGGGACAGGGGGCGGCTACACCTTC
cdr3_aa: CASSDSGTGGGYTF

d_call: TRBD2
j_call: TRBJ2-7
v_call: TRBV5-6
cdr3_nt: TGTGCCAGCAGTGGGGGGGTAACCTACGAGCAGTACTTC
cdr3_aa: CASSGGVTYEQYF

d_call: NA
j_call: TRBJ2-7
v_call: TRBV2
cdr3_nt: TGTGCCAGCAGCGTTACCGAGTCCTCCGAGCAGTACTTC
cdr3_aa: CASSVTESSEQYF

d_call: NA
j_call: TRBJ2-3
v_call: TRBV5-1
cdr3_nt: TGCGCCAGCAGCTTGGCCAGGGTTTCAGACTCCACAGATACGCAGTATTTT
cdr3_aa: CASSLARVSDSTDTQYF

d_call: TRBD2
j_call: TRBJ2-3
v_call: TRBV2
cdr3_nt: TGTGCCAGCAGTCTAGCGGGGGGAGGCACAGATACGCAGTATTTT
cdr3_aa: CASSLAGGGTDTQYF

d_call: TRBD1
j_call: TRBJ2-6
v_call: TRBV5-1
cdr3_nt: TGCGCCAGCAGCTTGCAGCCCGGGACAGGGAGAAAGTCGGCCAACGTCCTGACTTTC
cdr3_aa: CASSLQPGTGRKSANVLTF